The T cell receptor beta chain described here comes from a study of OX40 agonist ivuxolimab in advanced cancers. Study summary: The dose-escalation cohort had hepatocellular carcinoma, melanoma, renal cell or head and neck cancer.

TCRdb's table, derived via immunoSEQ multiplex PCR, lists solely in-frame clones and lacks some. The sample has fewer than 85,000 clones, around four fifths seen once. This CDR3 spans 14 amino acids. This clonotype was obtained from an adult with an advanced solid tumor such as melanoma, head and neck, liver or kidney cancer. Sequencing used CD4+ or CD8+ T cells sorted from blood, obtained in a trial of the OX40 agonist ivuxolimab. The chain joins TRBV1 to TRBJ2-7; the tabulated D call, TRBD2, remains unverified against the DNA. TRBV1 is a documented pseudogene. CDR3 protein: CTSRFGRSSYEQYF. For the CDR3, the DNA is TGCACCAGCAGATTTGGCCGGAGCTCCTACGAGCAGTACTTC.